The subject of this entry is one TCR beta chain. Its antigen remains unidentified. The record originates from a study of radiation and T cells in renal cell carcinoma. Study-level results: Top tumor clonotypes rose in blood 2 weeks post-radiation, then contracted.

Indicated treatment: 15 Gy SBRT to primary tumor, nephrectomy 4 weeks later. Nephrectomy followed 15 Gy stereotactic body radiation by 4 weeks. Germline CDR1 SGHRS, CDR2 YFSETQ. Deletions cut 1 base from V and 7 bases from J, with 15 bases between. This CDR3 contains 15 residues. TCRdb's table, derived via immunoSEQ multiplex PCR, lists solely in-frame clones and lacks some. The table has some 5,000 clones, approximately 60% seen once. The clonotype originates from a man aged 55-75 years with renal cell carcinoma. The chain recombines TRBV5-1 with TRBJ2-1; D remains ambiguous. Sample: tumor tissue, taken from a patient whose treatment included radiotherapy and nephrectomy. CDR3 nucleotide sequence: TGCGCCAGCAGCTTGTCCGTCCTGCCGCTAAATGAGCAGTTCTTC. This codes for CASSLSVLPLNEQFF.